This TCR beta chain came from a study of Ad26.COV2.S vaccination and SARS-CoV-2 variants. As to treatment: about 20 received Ad26.COV2.S at low or high dose, single or two shots; five or six received placebo; per-sample allocation not given. Material that was analyzed had been drawn on day 63 after the first vaccine or placebo injection. To note about this clone: Its specificity is not known.

This CDR3 region has 15 residues. The germline V gene has CDR1 SEHNR and CDR2 FQNEAQ (reference sequence). V shed 2 bases and J 5 bases; nucleotides not matched to a gene: 6. Only in-frame clones appear in the TCRdb table, and some are missing; sequencing was by immunoSEQ multiplex PCR. The sample consists of about 440,000 clones, roughly 91% of them appearing once. Study observations and caveats: Quantification of TCR breadth and depth may have yielded underestimates of total T cell responses.

This chain connects TRBV7-9 to TRBJ2-1; TRBD2 aligns across 7 bases. This sequence was found in a person aged 18-65 years who received the Ad26.COV2.S COVID-19 vaccine or a placebo. The material was peripheral blood, obtained in a trial of Ad26.COV2.S vaccine versus placebo. Here the CDR3 DNA reads TGTGCCAGCAGCTTACGCGGGAGTCGCGACAATGAGCAGTTCTTC. Amino acids: CASSLRGSRDNEQFF.